This TCR beta chain is from a study of blood T cell repertoires in COVID-19. Study context: The cDNA or gDNA used as material had been derived from T cells, B-cell-depleted T cells, or PBMCs.

The germline CDR1 and CDR2 sequences are MGHRA and YSYEKL. This CDR3 is built from 15 residues. With 4 bases clipped from V and 4 bases from J, the junction kept 6 bases outside the gene matches. TCRdb's table, derived via immunoSEQ multiplex PCR, lists solely in-frame clones and lacks some. The table lists under 150,000 clones, around nine tenths of them singletons, with roughly 8.9% in the top ten. Input material: peripheral blood. This chain joins TRBV4-1 and TRBJ2-7, with 11 bases lining up with TRBD2. The sequence derives from a woman in her seventies who had recovered from COVID-19. The CDR3 loop is CASSRAGTSGYEQYF. CDR3 nucleotides: TGCGCCAGCAGCCGCGCCGGGACTAGCGGTTACGAGCAGTACTTC.